Shown below are 2 T cell receptor beta chains from a single sample sequenced in a study of STAT5B mutations in CD4+ large granular lymphocyte leukemia (dated by TCRdb to 2021 to 2024). Libraries were prepared through the immunoSEQ multiplex PCR assay. Drawn from immuneACCESS, this table holds only the in-frame rearrangements with V and J called that TCRdb kept. Clones are partly lost; checked studies trace under half to an unresolved V gene and leave the rest unexplained. The sample table records roughly 30,000 clones; approximately 80% of these occur just once. Together, the top ten hold 4.4% of the sample. The sequenced material came from CD4+ T cells from blood buffy coats. Receptor source: a human donor in good health.

V and J are TRBV18 and TRBJ2-7; TRBD1 might be the D (6 bases). The CDR3 extends over 12 amino acids. The ends were cut back, 3 bases at V and 6 bases at J, with 9 bases in the middle. CDR1 is KGHSH, CDR2 LQKENI, per germline. DNA for the CDR3: TGTGCCAGCTCACCTAGCAGGGGCGAGCAGTACTTC. Translating gives CASSPSRGEQYF.

The chain couples TRBV27 to TRBJ2-7, with 12 nucleotides matching TRBD2. This CDR3 contains 13 residues. With V trimmed by 6 bases and J by 7 bases, 4 bases remained unmatched. The germline gives CDR1 MNHEY, CDR2 SMNVEV (reference sequence). CDR3 DNA sequence: TGTGCCAGCAGACTAGCGGGAGGCGGGGAGCAGTACTTC. Translating gives CASRLAGGGEQYF.